This T cell receptor (beta chain) is drawn from a study of blood T cell repertoires in COVID-19. For the study at large: Acute-phase and convalescent COVID-19 samples originated in the United States, Italy and Spain. The cDNA or gDNA used as material had been derived from T cells, B-cell-depleted T cells, or PBMCs.

The CDR3 sequence is 13 residues long. CDR1 is SEHNR, CDR2 FQNEAQ, per germline (reference sequence). Deletions cut 2 bases from V and 5 bases from J, with 9 bases between. Per the original methods: Using reference gene primer amplification, nucleated cell counts were estimated. The method was immunoSEQ multiplex PCR; TCRdb's version includes in-frame clones alone and lacks a portion of them. V, J and clone size are taken as reported in that table, and D and trimming were inferred from the DNA itself. The data hold roughly 55,000 clones, with around 73% observed a single time. This TCR was sampled from a man of 80 years or more with acute or convalescent COVID-19. Source material: peripheral blood. The chain recombines TRBV7-9 with TRBJ1-1; D is uncertain. The CDR3, as DNA: TGTGCCAGCAGCTTATCAGGCCCGACTGAAGCTTTCTTT. It encodes CASSLSGPTEAFF.